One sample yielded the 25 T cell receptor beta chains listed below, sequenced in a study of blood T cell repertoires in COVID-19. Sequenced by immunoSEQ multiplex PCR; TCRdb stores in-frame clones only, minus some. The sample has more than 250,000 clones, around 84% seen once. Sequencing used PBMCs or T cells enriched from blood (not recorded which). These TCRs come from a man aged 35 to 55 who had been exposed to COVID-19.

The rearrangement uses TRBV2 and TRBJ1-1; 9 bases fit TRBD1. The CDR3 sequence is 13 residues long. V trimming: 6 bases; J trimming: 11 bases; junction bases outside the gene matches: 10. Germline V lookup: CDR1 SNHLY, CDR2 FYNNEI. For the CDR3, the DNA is TGTGCCAGCAGCGATACAGGGGGCAGAGGCGCTTTCTTT. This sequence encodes CASSDTGGRGAFF.

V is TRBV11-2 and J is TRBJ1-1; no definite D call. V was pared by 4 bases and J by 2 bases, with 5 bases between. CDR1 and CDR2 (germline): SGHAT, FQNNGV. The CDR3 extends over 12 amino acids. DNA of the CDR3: TGTGCCAGCAGCTCACAAAACACTGAAGCTTTCTTT. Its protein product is CASSSQNTEAFF.

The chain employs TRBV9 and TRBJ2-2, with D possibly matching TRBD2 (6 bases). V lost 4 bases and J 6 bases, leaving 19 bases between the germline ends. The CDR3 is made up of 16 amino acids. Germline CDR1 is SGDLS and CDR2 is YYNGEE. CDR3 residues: CASSPSTSTFPGELFF. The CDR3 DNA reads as TGTGCCAGCAGCCCATCGACTAGTACGTTCCCCGGGGAGCTGTTTTTT. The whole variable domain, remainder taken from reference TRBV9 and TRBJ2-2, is DSGVTQTPKHLITATGQRVTLRCSPRSGDLSVYWYQQSLDQGLQFLIQYYNGEERAKGNILERFSAQQFPDLHSELNLSSLELGDSALYFCASSPSTSTFPGELFFGEGSRLTVL.

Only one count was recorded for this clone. The CDR3 DNA is TGTGCCAGCAGTGAATCGGAGGTCTATGGCTACACCTTC. Its protein product is CASSESEVYGYTF. The J gene is TRBJ1-2, the V gene TRBV25-1; D ambiguous. The CDR3 covers 13 residues. The V end lost 1 base, the J end lost 4 bases, and 7 bases lay between the germline ends. The germline CDR1 and CDR2 sequences are MGHDK and SYGVNS.

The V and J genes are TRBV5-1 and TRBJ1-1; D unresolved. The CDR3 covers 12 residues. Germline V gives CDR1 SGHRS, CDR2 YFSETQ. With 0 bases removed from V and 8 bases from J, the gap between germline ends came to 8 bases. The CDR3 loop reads CASSLDRGEAFF. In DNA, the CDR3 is TGCGCCAGCAGCTTGGATCGCGGAGAAGCTTTCTTT.

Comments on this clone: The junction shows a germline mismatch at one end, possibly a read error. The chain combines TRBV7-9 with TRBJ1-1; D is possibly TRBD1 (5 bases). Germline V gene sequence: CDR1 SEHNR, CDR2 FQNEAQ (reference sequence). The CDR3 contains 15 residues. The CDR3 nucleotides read TGTGCCAGCAGCCCCAGACAGTTGGGGAACGCTGAAGCTTTCTTT. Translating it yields CASSPRQLGNAEAFF.

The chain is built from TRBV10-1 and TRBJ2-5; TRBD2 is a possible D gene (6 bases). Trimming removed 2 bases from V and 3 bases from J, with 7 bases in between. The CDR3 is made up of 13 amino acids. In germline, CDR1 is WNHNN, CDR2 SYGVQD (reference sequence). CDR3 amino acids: CASSEGGKETQYF. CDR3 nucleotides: TGCGCCAGCAGTGAGGGCGGGAAAGAGACCCAGTACTTC.

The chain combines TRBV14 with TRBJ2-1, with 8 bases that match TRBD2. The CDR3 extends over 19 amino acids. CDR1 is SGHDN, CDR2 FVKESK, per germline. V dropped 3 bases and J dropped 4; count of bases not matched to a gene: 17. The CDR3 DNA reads TGTGCCAGCAGCCACAACACTTTAAAGAGCGGGAGAACTTACAATGAGCAGTTCTTC. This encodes CASSHNTLKSGRTYNEQFF.

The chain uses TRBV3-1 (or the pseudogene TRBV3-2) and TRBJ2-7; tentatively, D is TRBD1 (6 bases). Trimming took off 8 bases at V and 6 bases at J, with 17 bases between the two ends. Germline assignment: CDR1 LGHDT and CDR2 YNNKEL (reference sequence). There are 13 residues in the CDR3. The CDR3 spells CASYSRQVGEQYF. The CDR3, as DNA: TGTGCCAGCTATTCCCGACAGGTTGGCGAGCAGTACTTC.

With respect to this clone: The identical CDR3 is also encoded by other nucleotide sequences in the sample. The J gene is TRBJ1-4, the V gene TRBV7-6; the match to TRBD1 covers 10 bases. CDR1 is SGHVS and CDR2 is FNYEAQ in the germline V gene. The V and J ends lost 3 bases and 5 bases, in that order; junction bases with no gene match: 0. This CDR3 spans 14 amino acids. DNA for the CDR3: TGTGCCAGCAGCTTGGGACAGGGGAATGAAAAACTGTTTTTT. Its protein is CASSLGQGNEKLFF.

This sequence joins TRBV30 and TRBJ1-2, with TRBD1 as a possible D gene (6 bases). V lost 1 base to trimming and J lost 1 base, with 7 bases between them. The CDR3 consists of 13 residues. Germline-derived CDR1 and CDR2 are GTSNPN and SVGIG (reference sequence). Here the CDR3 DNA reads TGTGCCTGGAGTGGGGGACATAACTATGGCTACACCTTC. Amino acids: CAWSGGHNYGYTF.

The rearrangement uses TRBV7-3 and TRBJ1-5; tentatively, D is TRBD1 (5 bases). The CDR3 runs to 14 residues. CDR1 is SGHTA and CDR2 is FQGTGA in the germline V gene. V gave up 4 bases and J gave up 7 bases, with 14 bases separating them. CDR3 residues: CASSSPRVGQPQHF. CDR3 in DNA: TGTGCCAGCAGCTCTCCCAGGGTCGGGCAGCCCCAGCATTTT.

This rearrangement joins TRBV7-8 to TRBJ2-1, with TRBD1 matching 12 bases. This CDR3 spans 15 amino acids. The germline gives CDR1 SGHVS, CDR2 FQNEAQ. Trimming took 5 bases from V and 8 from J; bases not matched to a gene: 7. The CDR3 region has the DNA TGTGCCAGCAGCGTCTCCGGGACAGGGGGCTATGAGCAGTTCTTC. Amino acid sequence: CASSVSGTGGYEQFF.

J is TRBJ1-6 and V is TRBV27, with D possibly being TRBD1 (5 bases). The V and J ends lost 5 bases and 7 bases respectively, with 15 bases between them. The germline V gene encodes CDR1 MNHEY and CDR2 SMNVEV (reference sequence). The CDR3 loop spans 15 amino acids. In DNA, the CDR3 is TGTGCCAGCAGTGCGGGGGGTGGAGGGAATTCACCCCTCCACTTT. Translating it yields CASSAGGGGNSPLHF.

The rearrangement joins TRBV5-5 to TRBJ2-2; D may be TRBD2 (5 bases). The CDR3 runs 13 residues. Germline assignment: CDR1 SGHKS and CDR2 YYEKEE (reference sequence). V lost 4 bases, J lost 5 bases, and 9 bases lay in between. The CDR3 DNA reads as TGTGCCAGCAGCGCCGGGGAGACCGGGGAGCTGTTTTTT. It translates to CASSAGETGELFF. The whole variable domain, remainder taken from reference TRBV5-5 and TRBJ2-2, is DAGVTQSPTHLIKTRGQQVTLRCSPISGHKSVSWYQQVLGQGPQFIFQYYEKEERGRGNFPDRFSARQFPNYSSELNVNALLLGDSALYLCASSAGETGELFFGEGSRLTVL.

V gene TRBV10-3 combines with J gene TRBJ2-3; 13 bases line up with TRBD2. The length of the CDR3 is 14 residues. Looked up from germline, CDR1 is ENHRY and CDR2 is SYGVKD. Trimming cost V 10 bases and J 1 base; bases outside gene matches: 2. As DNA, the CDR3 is TGTGCCACCGGGACTAGCGGGGGCACAGATACGCAGTATTTT. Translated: CATGTSGGTDTQYF.

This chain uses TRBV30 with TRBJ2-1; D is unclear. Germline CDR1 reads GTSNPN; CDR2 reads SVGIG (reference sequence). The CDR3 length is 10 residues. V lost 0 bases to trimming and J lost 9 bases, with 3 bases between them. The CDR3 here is CAWSVLEQFF. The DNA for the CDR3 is TGTGCCTGGAGTGTTCTTGAGCAGTTCTTC.

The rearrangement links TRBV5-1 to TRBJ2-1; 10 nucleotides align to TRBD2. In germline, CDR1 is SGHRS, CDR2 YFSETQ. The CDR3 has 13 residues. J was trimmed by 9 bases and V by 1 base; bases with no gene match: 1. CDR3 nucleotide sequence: TGCGCCAGCAGCTTGCAGCGGGAGGGTGAGCAGTTCTTC. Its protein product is CASSLQREGEQFF.

The CDR3, as DNA: TGTGCCAGCAGCTTGGGAGGTGTCAACACCATATATTTT. This encodes CASSLGGVNTIYF. V and J are TRBV5-4 and TRBJ1-3; D gene unclear. With 0 bases removed from V and 7 bases from J, the gap between germline ends came to 8 bases. Per the germline V gene, CDR1 is SGHNT and CDR2 is YYREEE (reference sequence). This CDR3 has 13 residues.

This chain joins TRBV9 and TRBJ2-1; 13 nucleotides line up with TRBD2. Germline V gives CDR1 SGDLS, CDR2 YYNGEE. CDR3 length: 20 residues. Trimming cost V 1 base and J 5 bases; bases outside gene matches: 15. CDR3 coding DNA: TGTGCCAGCAGCGTATCTGTGACTAGCGGGAGGACGGCTAAAGACAATGAGCAGTTCTTC. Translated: CASSVSVTSGRTAKDNEQFF.

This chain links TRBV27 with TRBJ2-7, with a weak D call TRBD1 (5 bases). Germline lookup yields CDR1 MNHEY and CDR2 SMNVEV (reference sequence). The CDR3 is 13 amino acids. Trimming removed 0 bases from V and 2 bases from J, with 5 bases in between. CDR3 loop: CASSLSRAYEQYF. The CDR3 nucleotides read TGTGCCAGCAGTTTATCCAGGGCCTACGAGCAGTACTTC.

The CDR3 nucleotides are TGTGCCAGCAGCTTATACCCGGAGGCGGCTGAAGCTTTCTTT. It yields the protein CASSLYPEAAEAFF. The chain links TRBV11-2 to TRBJ1-1; no definite D call. The CDR3 is 14 residues long. The germline V gene encodes CDR1 SGHAT and CDR2 FQNNGV. The V end was cut by 2 bases, the J end by 6 bases, with 13 bases between. Looking up the rest from reference TRBV11-2 and TRBJ1-1 gives the full variable domain: EAGVAQSPRYKIIEKRQSVAFWCNPISGHATLYWYQQILGQGPKLLIQFQNNGVVDDSQLPKDRFSAERLKGVDSTLKIQPAKLEDSAVYLCASSLYPEAAEAFFGQGTRLTVV.

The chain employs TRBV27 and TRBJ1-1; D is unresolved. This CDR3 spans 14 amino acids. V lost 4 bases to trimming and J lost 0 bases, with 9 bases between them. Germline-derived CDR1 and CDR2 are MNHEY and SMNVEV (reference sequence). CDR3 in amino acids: CASSSREMNTEAFF. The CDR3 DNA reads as TGTGCCAGCAGTTCCCGGGAAATGAACACTGAAGCTTTCTTT.

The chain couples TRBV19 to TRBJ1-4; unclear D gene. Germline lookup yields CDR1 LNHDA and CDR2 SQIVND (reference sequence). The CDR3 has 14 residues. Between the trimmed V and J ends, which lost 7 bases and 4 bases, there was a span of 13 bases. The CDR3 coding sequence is TGTGCCAGTATGGGGAGAAGACTTAATGAAAAACTGTTTTTT. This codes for CASMGRRLNEKLFF.

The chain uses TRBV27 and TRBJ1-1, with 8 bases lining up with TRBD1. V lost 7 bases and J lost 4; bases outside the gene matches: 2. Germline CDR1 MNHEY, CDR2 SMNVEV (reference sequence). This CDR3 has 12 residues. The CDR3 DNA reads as TGTGCCAGCACGGACAGGGTCACTGAAGCTTTCTTT. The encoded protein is CASTDRVTEAFF.